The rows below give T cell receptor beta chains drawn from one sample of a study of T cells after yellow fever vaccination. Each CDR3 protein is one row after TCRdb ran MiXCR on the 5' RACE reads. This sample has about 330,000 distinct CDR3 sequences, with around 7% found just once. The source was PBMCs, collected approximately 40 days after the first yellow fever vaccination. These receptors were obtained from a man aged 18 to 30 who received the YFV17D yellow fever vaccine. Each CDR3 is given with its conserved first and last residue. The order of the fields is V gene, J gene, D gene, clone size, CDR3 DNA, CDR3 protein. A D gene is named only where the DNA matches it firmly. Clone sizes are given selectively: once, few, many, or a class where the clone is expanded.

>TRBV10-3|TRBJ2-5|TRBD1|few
TGTGCCATCAGTGGGGACAGACAAGAGACCCAGTACTTC
CAISGDRQETQYF
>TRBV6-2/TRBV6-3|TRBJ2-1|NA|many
TGTGCCAGCAGTTATACAACGGATCACCCTCGGCAGTTCTTC
CASSYTTDHPRQFF
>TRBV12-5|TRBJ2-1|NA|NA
TGTGCTAGTGGTTTGGGCAGCCTTCTCTCAAATGAGCAGTTCTTC
CASGLGSLLSNEQFF
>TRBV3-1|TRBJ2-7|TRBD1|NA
TGTGCCAGCACCCCGAACAGGGGGCGAGGGGAGCAGTACTTC
CASTPNRGRGEQYF
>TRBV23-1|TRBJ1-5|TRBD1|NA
TGCGCCAGCAGTCATCCTGACAGGGTCGATCAGCCCCAGCATTTT
CASSHPDRVDQPQHF
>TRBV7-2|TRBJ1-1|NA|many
TGTGCCAGCAGCTTCCAGGGCAGCATGAACACTGAAGCTTTCTTT
CASSFQGSMNTEAFF
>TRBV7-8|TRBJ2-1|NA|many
TGTGCCAGCAGCTCCTTTAACAATGAGCAGTTCTTC
CASSSFNNEQFF
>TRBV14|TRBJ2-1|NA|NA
TGTGCCAGCAGCCCCCGGGGTTGGTCTAACAATGAGCAGTTCTTC
CASSPRGWSNNEQFF
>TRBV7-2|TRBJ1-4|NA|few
TGTGCCAGCAGCTCCAGCACGGGAGGGGGGGGTGAAAAACTGTTTTTT
CASSSSTGGGGEKLFF
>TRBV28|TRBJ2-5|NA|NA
TGTGCCAGCAGAGAACAACATCAGGGTGGCGGAGAGACCCAGTACTTC
CASREQHQGGGETQYF
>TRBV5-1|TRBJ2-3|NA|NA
TGCGCCAGCAGCCCTCGGCCCGAGGGAGATACGCAGTATTTT
CASSPRPEGDTQYF
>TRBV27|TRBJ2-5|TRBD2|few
TGTGCCAGCAGCATGACTAGCGGGGGGATAGAGACCCAGTACTTC
CASSMTSGGIETQYF
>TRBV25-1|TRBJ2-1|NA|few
TGTGCCAGCAGGGACAGTTCCTACAATGAGCAGTTCTTC
CASRDSSYNEQFF
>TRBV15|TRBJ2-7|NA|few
TGTGCCACCAGCAGCCTCGTGGCAGGGGTTTCCTACGAGCAGTACTTC
CATSSLVAGVSYEQYF
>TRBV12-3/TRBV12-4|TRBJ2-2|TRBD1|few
TGTGCCAGCACTAGGGACAGGGCGGACGGGGAGCTGTTTTTT
CASTRDRADGELFF
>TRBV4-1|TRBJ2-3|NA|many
TGCGCCAGCAGCCAAGATTGGCCCGGAGATACGCAGTATTTT
CASSQDWPGDTQYF
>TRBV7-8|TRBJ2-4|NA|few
TGTGCCAGCAGCTACGCGGGACGAAACATTCAGTACTTC
CASSYAGRNIQYF
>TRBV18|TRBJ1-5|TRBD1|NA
TGTGCCAGCTCACCTGAGATAGGGGGCACGCAGCCCCAGCATTTT
CASSPEIGGTQPQHF
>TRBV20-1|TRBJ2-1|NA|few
TGCAGTGCTAGCGGGCACTCCTACAATGAGCAGTTCTTC
CSASGHSYNEQFF
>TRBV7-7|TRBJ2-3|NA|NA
TGTGCCAGCAGCCGGCGGCGCACAGATACGCAGTATTTT
CASSRRRTDTQYF
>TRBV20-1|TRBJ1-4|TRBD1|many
TGCAGTGCCATACCCCCTCCGGGACAGGGGGCTTTGGAAAAACTGTTTTTT
CSAIPPPGQGALEKLFF
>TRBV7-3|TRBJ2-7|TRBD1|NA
TGTGCCAGCAGTTTAGACAGGGAGAGAAAGGCGCAGTACTTC
CASSLDRERKAQYF
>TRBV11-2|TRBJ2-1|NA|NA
TGTGCCAGCAGCTTAGTAATCGACCACAATGAGCAGTTCTTC
CASSLVIDHNEQFF
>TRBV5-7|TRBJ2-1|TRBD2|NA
TGTGCCAGCAGCCAAGCGGGGGCGCATTCCACTAACAATGAGCAGTTCTTC
CASSQAGAHSTNNEQFF
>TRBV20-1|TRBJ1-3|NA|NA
TGCAGTGCTACCGACAGGCTCTCTGGAAACACCATATATTTT
CSATDRLSGNTIYF
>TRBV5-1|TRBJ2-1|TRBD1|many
TGCGCCAGCAGCTTGAGGGGGCCAGGAGAGCAGTTCTTC
CASSLRGPGEQFF